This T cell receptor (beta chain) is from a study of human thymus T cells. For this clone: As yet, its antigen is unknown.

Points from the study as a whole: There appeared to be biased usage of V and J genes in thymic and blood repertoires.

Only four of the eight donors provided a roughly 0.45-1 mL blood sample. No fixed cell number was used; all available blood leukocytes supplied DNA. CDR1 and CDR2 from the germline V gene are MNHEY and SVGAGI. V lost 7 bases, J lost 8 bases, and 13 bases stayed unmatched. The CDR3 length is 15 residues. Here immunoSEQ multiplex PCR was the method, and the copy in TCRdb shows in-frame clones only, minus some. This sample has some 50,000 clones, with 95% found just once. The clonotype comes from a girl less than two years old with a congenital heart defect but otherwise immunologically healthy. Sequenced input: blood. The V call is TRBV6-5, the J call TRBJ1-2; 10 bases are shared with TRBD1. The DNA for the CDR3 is TGTGCCAGCACCAGGAGGGACAGGGGAGTCTTCGGCTACACCTTC. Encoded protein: CASTRRDRGVFGYTF.